Listed here are 2 T cell receptor beta chains from one sample, sequenced in a study of blood T cells in healthy people across ages. Combining a sample-barcoded 5' primer with a J-beta primer mix, a second PCR ran for roughly 7 to 12 cycles. Each CDR3 protein gets one entry after TCRdb re-called the 5' RACE reads with MiXCR. The sample carries about 1.4 million distinct CDR3 sequences, roughly 64% recorded once. The sequenced material came from blood. These receptors originate from a man aged 18 to 35 in good health.

The sample holds one count of this clonotype. The chain recombines TRBV4-1 with TRBJ2-3; 8 bases align to TRBD2. Germline values: CDR1 MGHRA, CDR2 YSYEKL. V trimming: 0 bases; J trimming: 6 bases; junction bases outside the gene matches: 11. CDR3 length: 17 amino acids. The CDR3 reads CASSQDVAGGRSDTQYF. In DNA form, the CDR3 reads TGCGCCAGCAGCCAAGACGTGGCGGGGGGCCGCAGCGATACGCAGTATTTT.

This rearrangement joins TRBV27 to TRBJ1-5, with D possibly TRBD1 on 5 matching bases. The CDR3 runs to 14 residues. Trimming shortened V by 0 bases and J by 5 bases, and 8 bases separated the two germline ends. CDR1 MNHEY and CDR2 SMNVEV come from the germline V gene (reference sequence). Here the CDR3 reads CASSLSDRHQPQHF. The CDR3 DNA sequence: TGTGCCAGCAGTTTATCAGACAGACATCAGCCCCAGCATTTT.